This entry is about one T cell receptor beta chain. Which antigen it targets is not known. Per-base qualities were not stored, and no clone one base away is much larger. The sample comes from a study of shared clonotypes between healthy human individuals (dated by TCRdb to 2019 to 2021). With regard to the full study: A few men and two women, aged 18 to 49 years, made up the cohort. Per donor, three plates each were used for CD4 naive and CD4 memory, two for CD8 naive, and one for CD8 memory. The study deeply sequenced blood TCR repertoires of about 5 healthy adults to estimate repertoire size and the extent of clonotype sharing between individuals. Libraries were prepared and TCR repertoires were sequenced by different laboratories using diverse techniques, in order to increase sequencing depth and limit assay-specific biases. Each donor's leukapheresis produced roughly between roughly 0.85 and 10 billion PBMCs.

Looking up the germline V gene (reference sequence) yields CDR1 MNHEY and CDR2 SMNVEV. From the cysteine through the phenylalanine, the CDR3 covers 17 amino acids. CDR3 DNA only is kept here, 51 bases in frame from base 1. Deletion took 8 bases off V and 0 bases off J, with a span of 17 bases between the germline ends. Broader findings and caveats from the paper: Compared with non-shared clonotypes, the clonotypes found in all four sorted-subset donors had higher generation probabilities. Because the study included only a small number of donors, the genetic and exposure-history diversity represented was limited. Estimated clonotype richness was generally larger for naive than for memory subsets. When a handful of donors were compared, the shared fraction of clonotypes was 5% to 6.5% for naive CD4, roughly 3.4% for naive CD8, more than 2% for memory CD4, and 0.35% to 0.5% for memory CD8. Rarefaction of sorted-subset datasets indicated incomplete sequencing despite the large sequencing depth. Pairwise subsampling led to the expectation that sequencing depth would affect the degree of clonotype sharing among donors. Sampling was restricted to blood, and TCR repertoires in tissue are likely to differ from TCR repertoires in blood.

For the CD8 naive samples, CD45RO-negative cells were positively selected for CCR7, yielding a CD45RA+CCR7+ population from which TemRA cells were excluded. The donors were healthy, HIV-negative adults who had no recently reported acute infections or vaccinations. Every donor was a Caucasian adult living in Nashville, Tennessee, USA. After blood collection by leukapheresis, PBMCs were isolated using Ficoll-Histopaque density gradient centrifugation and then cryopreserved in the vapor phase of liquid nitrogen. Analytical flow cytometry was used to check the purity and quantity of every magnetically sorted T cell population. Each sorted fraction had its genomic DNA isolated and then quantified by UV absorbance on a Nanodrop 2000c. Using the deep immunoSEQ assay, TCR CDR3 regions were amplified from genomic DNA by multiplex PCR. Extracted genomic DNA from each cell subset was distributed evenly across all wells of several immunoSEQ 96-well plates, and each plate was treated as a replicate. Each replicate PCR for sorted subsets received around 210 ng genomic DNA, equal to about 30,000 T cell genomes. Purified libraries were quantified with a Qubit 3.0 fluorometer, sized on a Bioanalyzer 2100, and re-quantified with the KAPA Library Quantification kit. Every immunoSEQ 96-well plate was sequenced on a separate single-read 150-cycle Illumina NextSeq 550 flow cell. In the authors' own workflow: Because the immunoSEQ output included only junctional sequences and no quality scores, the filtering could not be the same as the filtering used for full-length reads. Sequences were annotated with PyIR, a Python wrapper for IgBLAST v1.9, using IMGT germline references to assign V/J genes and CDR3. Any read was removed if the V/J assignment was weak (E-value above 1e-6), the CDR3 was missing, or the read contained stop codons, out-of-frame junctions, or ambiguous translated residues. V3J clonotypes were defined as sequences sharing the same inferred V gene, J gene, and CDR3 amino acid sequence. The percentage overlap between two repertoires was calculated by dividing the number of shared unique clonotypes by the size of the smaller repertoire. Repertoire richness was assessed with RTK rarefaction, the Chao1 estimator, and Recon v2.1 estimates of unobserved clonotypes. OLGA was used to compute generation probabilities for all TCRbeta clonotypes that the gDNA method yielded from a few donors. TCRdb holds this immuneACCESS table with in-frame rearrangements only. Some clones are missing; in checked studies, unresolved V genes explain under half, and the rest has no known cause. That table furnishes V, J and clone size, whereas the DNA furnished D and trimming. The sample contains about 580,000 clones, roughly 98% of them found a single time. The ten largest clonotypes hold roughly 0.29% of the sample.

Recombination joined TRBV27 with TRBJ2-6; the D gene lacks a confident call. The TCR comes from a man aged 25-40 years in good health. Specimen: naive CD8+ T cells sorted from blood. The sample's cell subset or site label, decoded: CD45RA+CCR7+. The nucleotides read TGTGCCAGCGGAGAGCTTGGGCCCGCCTCTGGGGCCAACGTCCTGACTTTC. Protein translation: CASGELGPASGANVLTF.